This T cell receptor (beta chain) appears in the sequencing data of a study of Graves' ophthalmopathy and Graves' hyperthyroidism. Across the whole study: Samples of peripheral blood were obtained at initial diagnosis, prior to treatment of any kind.

The sequenced template was RNA, covering the TCR beta CDR3 region. The first round was an RT-PCR with HTBI primers, and the second round was a multiplex PCR. TCRdb independently ran MiXCR on the multiplex PCR reads; one entry per CDR3 protein. This sample has hundreds of thousands of distinct CDR3 sequences, with about a fifth found just once. Germline lookup yields CDR1 DFQATT and CDR2 SNEGSKA (reference sequence). This CDR3 spans 16 amino acids. V shed 1 base and J 0 bases; nucleotides not matched to a gene: 4. Whole-study findings and limits: The model flagged ophthalmopathy progression at around 70% sensitivity and around 72% specificity.

Exclusion criteria comprised other autoimmune diseases, uncontrolled infections, pregnancy or lactation in patients. It was on clinical symptoms, serum thyroxine, TRAb, thyroid ultrasound and orbital computed tomography that diagnosis relied. This clonotype occurred many times. Its antigen is still unknown. The clonotype comes from a woman aged 18-29 years with stable Graves' hyperthyroidism. Some clones in this sample may be carry-over from other donors' samples. The chain uses TRBV20-1 and TRBJ2-7, with TRBD2 identical over 12 bases. The sample taken for sequencing was peripheral blood. The CDR3: CSARGLAGVSSYEQYF. The CDR3, as DNA: TGCAGTGCTAGAGGACTAGCGGGGGTCAGCTCCTACGAGCAGTACTTC.